These T cell receptor beta chains were read from a single sample in a study of siplizumab effects on memory and regulatory T cells. Some clones are missing from TCRdb's copy, which holds only in-frame ones; the method was immunoSEQ multiplex PCR. The table shows about 46,000 clones, with roughly 93% occurring only once. The sequenced material came from CD8+ T cells sorted from blood. These receptors all stem from a human donor in good health. CDR3s include the opening cysteine and the closing phenylalanine or tryptophan. A D gene is named only where the DNA matches it firmly. Clone size is given for some rows only: seen once, a few or many times, or a class if the clone is expanded.

abundance,j_gene,v_gene,d_gene,CDR3aa,CDR3nt
.,TRBJ2-1,TRBV4-2,.,CASSQESFLNEQFF,TGTGCCAGCAGCCAAGAGTCCTTTCTCAATGAGCAGTTCTTC
.,TRBJ1-4,TRBV2,.,CASSEVRAATNEKLFF,TGTGCCAGCAGTGAAGTGAGGGCAGCAACTAATGAAAAACTGTTTTTT
once,TRBJ2-2,TRBV12-1,.,CASSPCRASGTVTGELFF,TGTGCCAGCAGCCCCTGCAGGGCTAGCGGGACAGTCACCGGGGAGCTGTTTTTT
.,TRBJ2-1,TRBV7-6,TRBD2,CASSSLAGGPAEQFF,TGTGCCAGCAGCTCCCTAGCGGGAGGGCCGGCTGAGCAGTTCTTC
.,TRBJ2-5,TRBV9,.,CASSVGGPPRETQYF,TGTGCCAGCAGCGTAGGAGGTCCACCTCGGGAGACCCAGTACTTC
once,TRBJ2-1,TRBV29-1,TRBD2,CSVRLAGVAEQFF,TGCAGCGTTCGGCTAGCGGGAGTAGCTGAGCAGTTCTTC
.,TRBJ2-1,TRBV7-9,TRBD2,CASSFASGSYNEQFF,TGTGCCAGCAGCTTCGCTAGCGGGAGCTACAATGAGCAGTTCTTC
.,TRBJ2-7,TRBV27,.,CASGVAYEQYF,TGTGCCAGCGGAGTAGCCTACGAGCAGTACTTC
.,TRBJ2-3,TRBV13,.,CASSPTMDPGADTQYF,TGTGCCAGCAGCCCGACAATGGACCCGGGGGCAGATACGCAGTATTTT
.,TRBJ2-2,TRBV19,.,CASSSGPGFQDTGELFF,TGTGCCAGTAGTAGTGGTCCGGGGTTTCAGGACACCGGGGAGCTGTTTTTT
.,TRBJ2-2,TRBV11-2,.,CASSLYPGELFF,TGTGCCAGCAGCTTATATCCCGGGGAGCTGTTTTTT
.,TRBJ2-5,TRBV28,TRBD1,CASSLSRQGRTKETQYF,TGTGCCAGCAGTTTATCCCGACAGGGTAGGACGAAGGAGACCCAGTACTTC
.,TRBJ1-5,TRBV10-3,.,CAISESSYSNQPQHF,TGTGCCATCAGTGAGTCGAGTTATAGCAATCAGCCCCAGCATTTT
.,TRBJ2-7,TRBV28,.,CASSLPNYEQYF,TGTGCCAGCAGTTTGCCAAACTACGAGCAGTACTTC
.,TRBJ2-7,TRBV6-5,TRBD1,CASTPGQGVHEQYF,TGTGCCAGCACGCCGGGACAGGGGGTTCACGAGCAGTACTTC
once,TRBJ1-1,TRBV14,.,CASSEWGPDTEAFF,TGTGCCAGCAGCGAGTGGGGGCCGGACACTGAAGCTTTCTTT
.,TRBJ2-1,TRBV7-3,.,CASSLRPAGYNEQFF,TGTGCCAGCAGCTTAAGGCCAGCAGGGTACAATGAGCAGTTCTTC
.,TRBJ2-1,TRBV9,.,CASSVGGQINEQFF,TGTGCCAGCAGCGTAGGGGGACAAATAAATGAGCAGTTCTTC
.,TRBJ2-7,TRBV14,.,CASSQPPQGSYEQYF,TGTGCCAGCAGCCAACCTCCTCAGGGGTCCTACGAGCAGTACTTC
.,TRBJ2-1,TRBV27,TRBD2,CASSFYPSGSYNEQFF,TGTGCCAGCAGTTTCTACCCTAGCGGGAGCTACAATGAGCAGTTCTTC
once,TRBJ2-2,TRBV2,.,CASRAFSGELFF,TGTGCCAGCCGCGCCTTTTCCGGGGAGCTGTTTTTT
.,TRBJ1-1,TRBV27,.,CASSLSIYGALGTEAFF,TGTGCCAGCAGTTTATCGATATACGGGGCATTGGGCACTGAAGCTTTCTTT
.,TRBJ1-1,TRBV19,TRBD1,CASSARGSHEAFF,TGTGCCAGTAGTGCCAGGGGGTCCCATGAAGCTTTCTTT
.,TRBJ2-7,TRBV4-1,.,CASSQGYLRDLPYEQYF,TGCGCCAGCAGCCAAGGTTATTTGAGGGATCTACCCTACGAGCAGTACTTC
.,TRBJ2-7,TRBV5-6,.,CASSFRSLEQYF,TGTGCCAGCAGCTTCCGAAGCCTCGAGCAGTACTTC
few,TRBJ1-2,TRBV29-1,.,CSVGWGNYGYTF,TGCAGCGTTGGGTGGGGGAACTATGGCTACACCTTC
once,TRBJ2-1,TRBV2,TRBD1,CASSETGSSYNEQFF,TGTGCCAGCAGCGAGACAGGGAGCTCCTACAATGAGCAGTTCTTC
.,TRBJ2-7,TRBV7-9,.,CASRDSSLMYEQYF,TGTGCCAGCAGGGATAGCTCCCTCATGTACGAGCAGTACTTC
.,TRBJ1-2,TRBV19,TRBD1,CASKRITGDILGPHDYGYTF,TGTGCCAGTAAGCGGATAACAGGGGATATTTTAGGTCCCCACGACTATGGCTACACCTTC
.,TRBJ1-5,TRBV6-1,.,CASSEGDRRPQHF,TGTGCCAGCAGTGAAGGTGACCGCCGGCCCCAGCATTTT
.,TRBJ2-7,TRBV18,.,CASSSGPGATYEQYF,TGTGCCAGCTCATCGGGACCTGGCGCTACCTACGAGCAGTACTTC
.,TRBJ2-2,TRBV5-6,TRBD2,CASSWGTSGGSGELFF,TGTGCCAGCAGCTGGGGGACTAGCGGGGGGTCCGGGGAGCTGTTTTTT
.,TRBJ1-4,TRBV6-1,.,CASSEASPNRAGLWEKLFF,TGTGCCAGCAGTGAAGCCTCCCCCAACCGGGCAGGACTCTGGGAAAAACTGTTTTTT